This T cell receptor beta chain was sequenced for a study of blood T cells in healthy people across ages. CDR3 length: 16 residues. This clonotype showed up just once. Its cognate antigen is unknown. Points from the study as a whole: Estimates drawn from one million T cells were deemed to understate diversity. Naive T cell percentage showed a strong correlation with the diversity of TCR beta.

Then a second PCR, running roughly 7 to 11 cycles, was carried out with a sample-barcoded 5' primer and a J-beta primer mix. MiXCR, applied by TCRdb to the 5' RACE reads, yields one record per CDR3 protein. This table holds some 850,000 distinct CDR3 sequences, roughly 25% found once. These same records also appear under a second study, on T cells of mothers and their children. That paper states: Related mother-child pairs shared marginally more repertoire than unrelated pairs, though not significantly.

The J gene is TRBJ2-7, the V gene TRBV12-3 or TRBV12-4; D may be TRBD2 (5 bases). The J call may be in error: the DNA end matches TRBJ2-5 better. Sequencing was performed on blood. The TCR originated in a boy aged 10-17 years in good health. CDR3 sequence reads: CASSFRGGRGSETQYF. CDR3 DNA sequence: TGTGCCAGCAGTTTTCGTGGAGGCCGGGGAAGTGAGACCCAGTACTTC.